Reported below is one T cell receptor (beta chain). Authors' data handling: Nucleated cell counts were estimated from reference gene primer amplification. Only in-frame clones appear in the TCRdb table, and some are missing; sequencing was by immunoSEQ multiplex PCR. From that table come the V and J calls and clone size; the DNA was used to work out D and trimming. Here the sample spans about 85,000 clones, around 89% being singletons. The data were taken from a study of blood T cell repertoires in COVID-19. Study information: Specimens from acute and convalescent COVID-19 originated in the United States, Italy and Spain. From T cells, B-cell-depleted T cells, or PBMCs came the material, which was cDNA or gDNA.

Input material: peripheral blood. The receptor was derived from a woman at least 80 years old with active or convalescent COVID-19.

DNA of the CDR3: TGTGCCAGCAGCTCGGTGGGGGGGCGCACCTTCTACGAGCAGTACTTC. Its protein product is CASSSVGGRTFYEQYF. The chain uses TRBV11-2 and TRBJ2-7, with a weak D call TRBD2 (7 bases). The CDR3 is 16 amino acids. Germline CDR1 SGHAT, CDR2 FQNNGV. The V and J ends lost 4 bases and 3 bases respectively, with 19 bases between them.